The 11 T cell receptor beta chains in this list originate from one sample, sequenced in a study of shared clonotypes between healthy human individuals. Profiling relied on immunoSEQ multiplex PCR, and the TCRdb table lists in-frame clones only, not all of them. The top ten hold about an eighth of the sample, which has about 490,000 clones, over 60% seen once. Sequencing was performed on PBMCs. The receptors were sampled from a woman aged 40 to 50 in good health. Some clones in this sample may be carry-over from other donors' samples.

This chain links TRBV5-4 with TRBJ2-3; TRBD1 might be the D (5 bases). Germline CDR1 and CDR2: SGHNT and YYREEE (reference sequence). Between the trimmed V and J ends, which lost 2 bases and 5 bases, there was a span of 12 bases. This CDR3 has 14 amino acids. CDR3 sequence (DNA): TGTGCCAGCAGCTTTGGCCAGGGTGTAGATACGCAGTATTTT. Protein sequence: CASSFGQGVDTQYF. Based on the CDR3 plus reference TRBV5-4 and TRBJ2-3, the full variable domain is ETGVTQSPTHLIKTRGQQVTLRCSSQSGHNTVSWYQQALGQGPQFIFQYYREEENGRGNFPPRFSGLQFPNYSSELNVNALELDDSALYLCASSFGQGVDTQYFGPGTRLTVL.

The chain carries TRBV2 and TRBJ2-2; 8 nucleotides line up with TRBD2. V shed 0 bases, J shed 4 bases, and the junction held 4 bases outside the gene matches. Germline V gives CDR1 SNHLY, CDR2 FYNNEI. This CDR3 is built from 16 residues. The CDR3 here is CASSEAPAGVTGELFF. In nucleotides, the CDR3 is TGTGCCAGCAGTGAAGCTCCAGCGGGAGTCACCGGGGAGCTGTTTTTT.

The chain employs TRBV5-1 and TRBJ2-1, with D tentatively TRBD2 (6 bases). The V end was cut by 0 bases, the J end by 8 bases, with 15 bases between. Germline V CDR1 and CDR2: SGHRS, YFSETQ. This CDR3 has 15 amino acids. The CDR3 region is CASSLEGGPTDEQFF. The CDR3 nucleotides read TGCGCCAGCAGCTTGGAGGGAGGCCCGACGGATGAGCAGTTCTTC.

This clone was observed once. This chain links TRBV5-4 with TRBJ2-5; 7 bases align to TRBD1. The CDR3 is 13 residues long. Looked up from germline, CDR1 is SGHNT and CDR2 is YYREEE (reference sequence). The J segment lost 3 bases and the V segment lost 3 bases, leaving 2 bases of the junction unmatched. Written as DNA, the CDR3 is TGTGCCAGCAGCTACAGGGGAGAAGAGACCCAGTACTTC. This encodes CASSYRGEETQYF.

The table lists this clone with a few counts. V usage is TRBV5-1 and J usage is TRBJ2-3; 8 nucleotides line up with TRBD2. This CDR3 contains 14 residues. V shed 4 bases and J 2 bases; nucleotides not matched to a gene: 3. Per the germline V gene, CDR1 is SGHRS and CDR2 is YFSETQ. The chain's CDR3 is CASSIGGVTDTQYF. For the CDR3, the DNA is TGCGCCAGCAGCATCGGGGGGGTCACAGATACGCAGTATTTT.

The V call is TRBV7-6, the J call TRBJ2-5, with 12 bases identical to TRBD2. CDR1 is SGHVS, CDR2 FNYEAQ, per germline. With V trimmed by 5 bases and J by 5 bases, 9 bases remained unmatched. The CDR3 runs to 16 residues. The CDR3 region is CASSVPGLAGLETQYF. The CDR3 coding sequence is TGTGCCAGCAGCGTGCCGGGACTAGCGGGCCTTGAGACCCAGTACTTC.

In this sample, this clone turned up once. This chain connects TRBV15 to TRBJ2-1, with 9 nucleotides matching TRBD2. Per germline, CDR1 LNHNV and CDR2 YYDKDF (reference sequence). The length of the CDR3 is 14 residues. The V gene end was trimmed by 8 bases and the J gene end by 7 bases; junction bases not matched to a gene: 9. CDR3 sequence reads: CATRPSGRINEQFF. In DNA, the CDR3 is TGTGCCACCCGCCCGAGCGGGAGGATTAATGAGCAGTTCTTC.

The V and J genes are TRBV4-1 and TRBJ2-1; D is ambiguous. V was trimmed by 2 bases and J by 2 bases, leaving 19 bases between them. CDR1 and CDR2 (germline): MGHRA, YSYEKL. CDR3 length: 18 amino acids. The chain's CDR3 is CASSQLMTSRTTYNEQFF. The CDR3 nucleotides are TGCGCCAGCAGCCAACTTATGACGTCTAGGACCACCTACAATGAGCAGTTCTTC.

A word on this clone: A far larger clone is one base from this, pointing to a likely read error. V usage is TRBV4-2 and J usage is TRBJ2-1, with a weak D call TRBD1 (5 bases). The CDR3 runs to 17 residues. Germline V lookup: CDR1 LGHNA, CDR2 YNFKEQ. CDR3 coding DNA: TGTGCCAACAGCCAAGTCCAGGGCATTAACTCCTACAATGAGCAGTTCTTC. Its translation is CANSQVQGINSYNEQFF.

This sequence joins TRBV4-2 and TRBJ2-5; D is perhaps TRBD2 (6 bases). CDR1 and CDR2 (germline): LGHNA, YNFKEQ. V gave up 4 bases and J gave up 2 bases, with 14 bases separating them. This CDR3 has 15 amino acids. The CDR3 protein is CASSRLTGSQETQYF. The CDR3 DNA follows: TGTGCCAGCAGCCGACTAACCGGGAGTCAAGAGACCCAGTACTTC.

The chain has TRBV10-1 and TRBJ2-7; 7 positions match TRBD2. CDR3 size: 13 residues. Trimming cost V 2 bases and J 6 bases; bases outside gene matches: 4. The germline V gene has CDR1 WNHNN and CDR2 SYGVQD (reference sequence). CDR3: CASSEAGAGEQYF. DNA for the CDR3: TGCGCCAGCAGTGAGGCGGGAGCCGGCGAGCAGTACTTC.